A single sample is the source of the 7 T cell receptor beta chains below, sequenced in a study of T cell responses to AZD1222 COVID-19 vaccine. Here immunoSEQ multiplex PCR was the method, and the copy in TCRdb shows in-frame clones only, minus some. The data hold roughly 90,000 clones, with around 87% observed a single time. The material sequenced was peripheral blood, taken 28 days after the second AZD1222 dose. The receptors originated from an adult who received the AZD1222 COVID-19 vaccine.

The J gene is TRBJ1-5, the V gene TRBV3-1 (or the pseudogene TRBV3-2); D is unclear. Germline values: CDR1 LGHDT, CDR2 YNNKEL (reference sequence). V lost 0 bases and J lost 0, with 6 bases in between. The CDR3 is 15 residues long. CDR3 amino acids: CASSQDVGSNQPQHF. The CDR3, as DNA: TGTGCCAGCAGCCAAGATGTAGGTAGCAATCAGCCCCAGCATTTT.

This chain links TRBV5-4 with TRBJ2-6; D perhaps matches TRBD1 (6 bases). CDR1 SGHNT and CDR2 YYREEE come from the germline V gene (reference sequence). Trimming removed 4 bases at V and 0 bases at J, with 14 bases between. The length of the CDR3 is 17 residues. The CDR3 nucleotides read TGTGCCAGCAGCACACTGGACAGTTCCTCTGGGGCCAACGTCCTGACTTTC. It specifies CASSTLDSSSGANVLTF.

The V call is TRBV12-3 or TRBV12-4, the J call TRBJ1-1; the D is unclear. This CDR3 contains 13 residues. V dropped 2 bases and J dropped 0 bases, with 4 bases sitting between them. CDR3 sequence reads: CASSLRLNTEAFF. In nucleotides, the CDR3 is TGTGCCAGCAGTTTAAGGTTGAACACTGAAGCTTTCTTT.

The J gene is TRBJ2-7, the V gene TRBV2, with 10 bases that match TRBD1. The CDR3 spans 15 residues. With 5 bases clipped from V and 7 bases from J, the junction kept 11 bases outside the gene matches. Germline values: CDR1 SNHLY, CDR2 FYNNEI. CDR3 sequence: CASSRGQGLPTEQYF. CDR3 bases: TGTGCCAGCAGTAGGGGACAGGGGCTACCTACGGAGCAGTACTTC.

The CDR3 reads CASSLQRRPGTEAFF. In DNA, the CDR3 is TGTGCCAGCAGTCTCCAGCGGAGGCCAGGGACTGAAGCTTTCTTT. V is TRBV6-5 and J is TRBJ1-1; tentative D call: TRBD1 (5 bases). CDR3 length equals 15 residues. Germline-derived CDR1 and CDR2 are MNHEY and SVGAGI. The V gene lost 5 bases and the J gene lost 5 bases, with 18 bases spanning the gap.

The chain carries TRBV6-5 and TRBJ1-1; D may be TRBD1 (6 bases). Germline-derived CDR1 and CDR2 are MNHEY and SVGAGI. The CDR3 runs 13 residues. Trimming cost V 2 bases and J 5 bases, with 9 bases left between them. The CDR3 spells CASSYGQGTEAFF. The DNA for the CDR3 is TGTGCCAGCAGTTACGGGCAGGGGACTGAAGCTTTCTTT.

The gene calls are TRBV5-1 and TRBJ2-2; the D gene is possibly TRBD2 (5 bases). The CDR3 loop spans 15 amino acids. Per germline, CDR1 SGHRS and CDR2 YFSETQ. V gave up 1 base and J gave up 4 bases, with 11 bases separating them. The CDR3 reads CASSLSGLITGELFF. The CDR3 DNA is TGCGCCAGCAGCTTGTCCGGACTTATCACCGGGGAGCTGTTTTTT.